This T cell receptor (beta chain) was recovered during a study of Graves' ophthalmopathy and Graves' hyperthyroidism. RNA served as the template for amplifying TCR beta CDR3 regions. HTBI primers served in a first-round RT-PCR, which a second-round multiplex PCR followed. TCRdb used MiXCR to reprocess the multiplex PCR reads, holding one entry per CDR3 protein. The table includes 200,000 to 300,000 distinct CDR3 sequences, approximately 42% detected once. The CDR3 totals 13 residues. Germline V gene data show CDR1 as DFQATT and CDR2 as SNEGSKA (reference sequence). V lost 4 bases to trimming and J lost 10 bases, with 20 bases between them. This clonotype occurred once. Patients with other autoimmune diseases, uncontrolled infections, pregnancy or lactation were excluded. Clinical symptoms, serum thyroxine, TRAb, thyroid ultrasound and orbital computed tomography were relied on for diagnosis.

The gene calls are TRBV20-1 and TRBJ2-7, with D perhaps given as TRBD1 or TRBD2 (5 bases each). The specimen sequenced was peripheral blood. The receptor was isolated from an adult man with Graves' ophthalmopathy. This CDR3 is CSAMGLGTSAQYF. DNA for the CDR3: TGCAGTGCTATGGGCCTGGGGACCAGCGCACAGTACTTC.